The T cell receptor (beta chain) under discussion was sequenced for a study of T cell responses to AZD1222 COVID-19 vaccine. Across the whole study: Second-dose recipients at about 4 or about 12 weeks were treated as one pooled group. Study conclusions and caveats: In a largely white British group with more females than males, clonal diversity was possibly underestimated. Regions 160-218 and 743-854 dominated among vaccine-associated CD4 TCRs spanning spike. The repertoires were collected only after the peak T cell response.

Here immunoSEQ multiplex PCR was the method, and the copy in TCRdb shows in-frame clones only, minus some. The profile shows fewer than 150,000 clones, about 90% of them singletons. Germline assignment: CDR1 KGHDR and CDR2 SFDVKD. This CDR3 has 18 amino acids. Trimming removed 1 base from V and 7 bases from J; junction bases left unmatched: 12. As for this clone: Its antigen is as yet unknown.

The material sequenced was peripheral blood, taken on day 0 of AZD1222 vaccination. This chain uses TRBV24-1 with TRBJ2-2, with TRBD1 matching 9 bases. The TCR comes from an adult in good health. This chain's CDR3 is CATSDFGQGSPGVGELFF. CDR3 bases: TGTGCCACCAGTGATTTCGGACAGGGGTCGCCCGGGGTCGGGGAGCTGTTTTTT.